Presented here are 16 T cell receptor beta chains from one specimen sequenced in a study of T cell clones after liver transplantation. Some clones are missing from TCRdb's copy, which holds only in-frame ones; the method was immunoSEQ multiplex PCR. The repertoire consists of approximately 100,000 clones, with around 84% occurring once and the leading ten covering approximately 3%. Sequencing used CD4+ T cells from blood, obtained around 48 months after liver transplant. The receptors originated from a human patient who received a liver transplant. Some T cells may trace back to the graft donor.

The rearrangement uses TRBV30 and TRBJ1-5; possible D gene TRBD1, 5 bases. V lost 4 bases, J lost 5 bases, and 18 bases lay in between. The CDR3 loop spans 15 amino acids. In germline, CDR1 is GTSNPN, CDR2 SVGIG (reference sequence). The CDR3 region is CAWTATAEPHQPQHF. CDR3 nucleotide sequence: TGTGCCTGGACCGCGACAGCTGAGCCTCATCAGCCCCAGCATTTT. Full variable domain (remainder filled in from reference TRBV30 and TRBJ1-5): SQTIHQWPATLVQPVGSPLSLECTVEGTSNPNLYWYRQAAGRGLQLLFYSVGIGQISSEVPQNLSASRPQDRQFILSSKKLLLSDSGFYLCAWTATAEPHQPQHFGDGTRLSIL.

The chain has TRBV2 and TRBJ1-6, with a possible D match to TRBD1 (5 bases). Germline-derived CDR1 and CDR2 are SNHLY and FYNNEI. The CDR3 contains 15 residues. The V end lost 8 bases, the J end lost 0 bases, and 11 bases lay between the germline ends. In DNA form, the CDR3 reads TGTGCCAGCCGTAGGGGTGACTCCTATAATTCACCCCTCCACTTT. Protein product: CASRRGDSYNSPLHF. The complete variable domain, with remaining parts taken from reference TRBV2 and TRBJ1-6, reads EPEVTQTPSHQVTQMGQEVILRCVPISNHLYFYWYRQILGQKVEFLVSFYNNEISEKSEIFDDQFSVERPDGSNFTLKIRSTKLEDSAMYFCASRRGDSYNSPLHFGNGTRLTVT.

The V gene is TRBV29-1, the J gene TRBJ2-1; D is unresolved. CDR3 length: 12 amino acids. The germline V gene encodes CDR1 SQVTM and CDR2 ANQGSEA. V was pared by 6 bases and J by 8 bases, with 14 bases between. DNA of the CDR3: TGCAGCGTAAAAACGCAGGTCGATGAGCAGTTCTTC. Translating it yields CSVKTQVDEQFF.

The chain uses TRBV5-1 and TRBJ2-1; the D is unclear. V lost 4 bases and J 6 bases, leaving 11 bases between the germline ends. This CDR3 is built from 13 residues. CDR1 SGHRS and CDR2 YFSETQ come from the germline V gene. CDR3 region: CASSLEWGNEQFF. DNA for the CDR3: TGCGCCAGCAGCCTTGAGTGGGGCAATGAGCAGTTCTTC.

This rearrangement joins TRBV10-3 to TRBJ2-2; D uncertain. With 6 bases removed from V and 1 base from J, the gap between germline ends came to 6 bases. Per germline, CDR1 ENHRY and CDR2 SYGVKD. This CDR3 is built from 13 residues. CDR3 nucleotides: TGTGCCATCAGCAGTTTGAACACCGGGGAGCTGTTTTTT. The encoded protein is CAISSLNTGELFF.

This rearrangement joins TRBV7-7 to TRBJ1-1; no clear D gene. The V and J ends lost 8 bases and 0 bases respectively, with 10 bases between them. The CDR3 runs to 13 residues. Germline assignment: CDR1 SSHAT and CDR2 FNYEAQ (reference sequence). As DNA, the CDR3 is TGTGCCAGCGGGATGGGTATGAACACTGAAGCTTTCTTT. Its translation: CASGMGMNTEAFF.

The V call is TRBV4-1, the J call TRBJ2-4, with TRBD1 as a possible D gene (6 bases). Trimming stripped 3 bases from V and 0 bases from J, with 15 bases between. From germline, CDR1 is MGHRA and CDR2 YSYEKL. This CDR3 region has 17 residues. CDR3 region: CASSHHRTELAKNIQYF. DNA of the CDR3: TGCGCCAGCAGCCACCACAGGACAGAACTAGCCAAAAACATTCAGTACTTC.

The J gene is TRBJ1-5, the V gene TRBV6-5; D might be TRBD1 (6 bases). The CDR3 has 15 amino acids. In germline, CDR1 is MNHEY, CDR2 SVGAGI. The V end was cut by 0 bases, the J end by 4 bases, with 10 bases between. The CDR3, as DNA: TGTGCCAGCAGTTACTCCGGGGACATTAATCAGCCCCAGCATTTT. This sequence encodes CASSYSGDINQPQHF.

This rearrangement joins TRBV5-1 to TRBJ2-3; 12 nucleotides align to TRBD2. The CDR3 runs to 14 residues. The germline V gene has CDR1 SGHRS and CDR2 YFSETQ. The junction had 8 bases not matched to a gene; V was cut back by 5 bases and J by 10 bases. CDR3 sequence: CASREQSSGRAQYF. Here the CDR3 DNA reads TGCGCCAGCAGAGAGCAGTCTAGCGGGAGGGCGCAGTATTTT. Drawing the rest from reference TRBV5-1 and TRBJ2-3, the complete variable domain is KAGVTQTPRYLIKTRGQQVTLSCSPISGHRSVSWYQQTPGQGLQFLFEYFSETQRNKGNFPGRFSGRQFSNSRSEMNVSTLELGDSALYLCASREQSSGRAQYFGPGTRLTVL.

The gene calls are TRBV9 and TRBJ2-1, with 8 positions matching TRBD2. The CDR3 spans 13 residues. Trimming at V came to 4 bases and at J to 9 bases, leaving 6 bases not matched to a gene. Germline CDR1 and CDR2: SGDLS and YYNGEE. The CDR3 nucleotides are TGTGCCAGCAGCCTGGGACTAGAGTTTGAGCAGTTCTTC. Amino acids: CASSLGLEFEQFF.

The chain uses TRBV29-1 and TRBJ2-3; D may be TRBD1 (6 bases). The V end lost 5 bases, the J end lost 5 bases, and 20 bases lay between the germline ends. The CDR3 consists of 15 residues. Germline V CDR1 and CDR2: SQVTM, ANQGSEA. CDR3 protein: CSVLRHWTAQDTQYF. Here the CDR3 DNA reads TGCAGCGTTTTGAGGCACTGGACAGCTCAAGATACGCAGTATTTT.

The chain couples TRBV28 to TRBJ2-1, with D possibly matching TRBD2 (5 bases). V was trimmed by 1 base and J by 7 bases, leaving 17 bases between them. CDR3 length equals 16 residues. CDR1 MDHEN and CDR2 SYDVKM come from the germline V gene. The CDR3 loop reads CASSLLGVGLPNEQFF. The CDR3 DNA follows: TGTGCCAGCAGTTTATTGGGAGTTGGGCTGCCAAATGAGCAGTTCTTC. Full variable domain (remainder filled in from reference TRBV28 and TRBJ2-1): DVKVTQSSRYLVKRTGEKVFLECVQDMDHENMFWYRQDPGLGLRLIYFSYDVKMKEKGDIPEGYSVSREKKERFSLILESASTNQTSMYLCASSLLGVGLPNEQFFGPGTRLTVL.

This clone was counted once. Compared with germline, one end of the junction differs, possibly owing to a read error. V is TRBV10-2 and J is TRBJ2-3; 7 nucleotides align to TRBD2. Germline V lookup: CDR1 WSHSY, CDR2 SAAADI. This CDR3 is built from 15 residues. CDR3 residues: CASSEWERDTDTQYF. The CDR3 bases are TGCGCCAGCAGCGAGTGGGAGCGGGACACAGATACGCAGTATTTT.

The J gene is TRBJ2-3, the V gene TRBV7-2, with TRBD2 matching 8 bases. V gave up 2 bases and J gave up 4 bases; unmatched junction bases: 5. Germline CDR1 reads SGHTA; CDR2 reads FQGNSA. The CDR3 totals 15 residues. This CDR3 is CASSLSGGGSDTQYF. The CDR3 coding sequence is TGTGCCAGCAGCTTAAGCGGGGGAGGCTCAGATACGCAGTATTTT. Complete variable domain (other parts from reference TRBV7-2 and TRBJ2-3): GAGVSQSPSNKVTEKGKDVELRCDPISGHTALYWYRQSLGQGLEFLIYFQGNSAPDKSGLPSDRFSAERTGGSVSTLTIQRTQQEDSAVYLCASSLSGGGSDTQYFGPGTRLTVL.

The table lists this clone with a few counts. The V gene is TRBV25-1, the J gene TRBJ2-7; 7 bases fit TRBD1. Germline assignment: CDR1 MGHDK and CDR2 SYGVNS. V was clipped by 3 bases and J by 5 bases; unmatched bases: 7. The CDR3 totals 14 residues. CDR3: CASSETGTWHEQYF. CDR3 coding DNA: TGTGCCAGCAGTGAGACAGGGACGTGGCACGAGCAGTACTTC.

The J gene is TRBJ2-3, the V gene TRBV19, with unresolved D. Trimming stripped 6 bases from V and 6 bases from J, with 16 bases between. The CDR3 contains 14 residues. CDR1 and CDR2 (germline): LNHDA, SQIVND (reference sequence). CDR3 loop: CASRPGFSVDTQYF. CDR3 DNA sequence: TGTGCCAGTAGACCCGGGTTTTCAGTGGATACGCAGTATTTT.